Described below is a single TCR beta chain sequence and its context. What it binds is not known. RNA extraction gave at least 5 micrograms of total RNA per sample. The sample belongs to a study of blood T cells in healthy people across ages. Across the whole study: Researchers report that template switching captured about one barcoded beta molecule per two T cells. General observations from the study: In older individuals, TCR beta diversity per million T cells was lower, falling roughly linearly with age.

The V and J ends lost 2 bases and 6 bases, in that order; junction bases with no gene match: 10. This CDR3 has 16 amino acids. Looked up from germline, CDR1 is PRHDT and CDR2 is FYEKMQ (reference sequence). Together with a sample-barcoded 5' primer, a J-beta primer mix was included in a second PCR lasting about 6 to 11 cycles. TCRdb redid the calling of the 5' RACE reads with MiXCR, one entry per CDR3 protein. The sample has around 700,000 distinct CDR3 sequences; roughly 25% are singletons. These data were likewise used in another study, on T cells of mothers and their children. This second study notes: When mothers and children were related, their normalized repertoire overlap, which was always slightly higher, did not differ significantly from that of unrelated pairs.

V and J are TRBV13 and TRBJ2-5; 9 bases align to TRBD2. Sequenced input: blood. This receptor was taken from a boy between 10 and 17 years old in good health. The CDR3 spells CASSLIAGGRMKTQYF. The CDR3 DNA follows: TGTGCCAGCAGCTTAATCGCGGGGGGGCGTATGAAGACCCAGTACTTC.